Listed here are 5 T cell receptor beta chains from one sample, sequenced in a study of OX40 agonist ivuxolimab in advanced cancers. Profiled with immunoSEQ multiplex PCR; TCRdb holds only in-frame clones, not every one. The sample lists about 64,000 clones, around 91% occurring once. The sample here was CD4+ or CD8+ T cells sorted from blood, taken in a trial of the OX40 agonist ivuxolimab. Every receptor here comes from an adult with an advanced solid tumor such as melanoma, head and neck, liver or kidney cancer.

The chain links TRBV30 to TRBJ2-3, with 9 positions matching TRBD1. Losses at the gene ends were 5 bases for V and 2 bases for J; bases not matched to a gene: 5. From germline, CDR1 is GTSNPN and CDR2 SVGIG (reference sequence). The CDR3 has 14 residues. The CDR3 DNA is TGTGCCTGGTTCGGGACAGGGAACACAGATACGCAGTATTTT. Encoded protein: CAWFGTGNTDTQYF.

This clone was seen once. This chain connects TRBV27 to TRBJ2-4, with 12 bases identical to TRBD1. Germline V gene lookup returns CDR1 MNHEY and CDR2 SMNVEV (reference sequence). The CDR3 consists of 15 residues. The V gene end was trimmed by 9 bases and the J gene end by 7 bases; junction bases not matched to a gene: 10. The CDR3 DNA follows: TGTGCCAGTGGGGGGACAGGGGGCGCCCCGAACATTCAGTACTTC. Encoded protein: CASGGTGGAPNIQYF.

V gene TRBV6-1 combines with J gene TRBJ1-2; D is ambiguous. V lost 0 bases, J lost 0 bases, and 14 bases lay in between. CDR1 and CDR2 (germline): MNHNS, SASEGT. The CDR3 spans 17 residues. The CDR3 DNA is TGTGCCAGCAGTGAAGCTCCTTTGGTAGATACTAACTATGGCTACACCTTC. As protein: CASSEAPLVDTNYGYTF.

This sequence joins TRBV9 and TRBJ1-1; the match to TRBD1 covers 11 bases. CDR1 SGDLS and CDR2 YYNGEE come from the germline V gene. The CDR3 runs 15 residues. V shed 3 bases and J 4 bases; nucleotides not matched to a gene: 5. The CDR3 bases are TGTGCCAGCAGCGCCTGGACAGGGGGCTCCACTGAAGCTTTCTTT. It specifies CASSAWTGGSTEAFF.

The gene calls are TRBV19 and TRBJ2-4; D may match TRBD1 or TRBD2 (5 bases each). The germline V gene encodes CDR1 LNHDA and CDR2 SQIVND (reference sequence). The CDR3 runs 15 residues. V lost 7 bases and J lost 5, with 18 bases in between. The CDR3 nucleotides read TGTGCCAGTACTCCTGGGCCTCTGGGGGAAAACATTCAGTACTTC. Protein sequence: CASTPGPLGENIQYF.